The clone carrying this T cell receptor (beta chain) was recorded a few times. The antigen remains undetermined. Loaded into unsorted PBMC replicate PCRs was about 310 ng DNA, 25,000 to 30,000 T cell genomes. DNA from unsorted PBMC was sequenced on ten immunoSEQ deep assay plates. Here immunoSEQ multiplex PCR was the method, and the copy in TCRdb shows in-frame clones only, minus some. Of about half a million clones in the sample, approximately 82% were seen once. This entry comes from a study of shared clonotypes between healthy human individuals. This CDR3 contains 12 residues. Per germline, CDR1 SGHDN and CDR2 FVKESK. With 4 bases removed from V and 2 bases from J, the gap between germline ends came to 6 bases. Findings and caveats of the study: Researchers sampled blood only, noting tissue repertoires likely differ.

The receptor's source is a woman in her thirties or forties in good health. Some clones in this sample may be carry-over from other donors' samples. The sample taken for sequencing was PBMCs. V gene TRBV14 combines with J gene TRBJ2-7, with no clear D. CDR3 sequence (DNA): TGTGCCAGCAGCCCGGTGCCCTACGAGCAGTACTTC. Protein: CASSPVPYEQYF.